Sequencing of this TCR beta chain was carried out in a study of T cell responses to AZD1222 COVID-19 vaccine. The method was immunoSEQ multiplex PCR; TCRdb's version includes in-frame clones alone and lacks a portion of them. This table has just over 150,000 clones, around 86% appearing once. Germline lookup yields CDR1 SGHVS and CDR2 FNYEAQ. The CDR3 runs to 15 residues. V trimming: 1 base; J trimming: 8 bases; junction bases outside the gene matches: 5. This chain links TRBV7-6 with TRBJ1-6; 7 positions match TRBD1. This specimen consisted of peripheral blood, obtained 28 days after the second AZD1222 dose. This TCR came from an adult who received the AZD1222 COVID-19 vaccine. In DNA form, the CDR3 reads TGTGCCAGCAGCTTAGGAAGACAGGGAGATTCACCCCTCCACTTT. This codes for CASSLGRQGDSPLHF.